This T cell receptor (beta chain) was profiled in a study of blood T cell repertoires in COVID-19. The CDR3 contains 17 residues. The V gene's germline CDR1 is WNHNN and CDR2 SYGVQD (reference sequence). The V and J ends lost 2 bases and 0 bases, in that order; junction bases with no gene match: 4. In the study's own analysis: Researchers report that nucleated cell counts were estimated from reference gene primer amplification. Some clones are missing from TCRdb's copy, which holds only in-frame ones; the method was immunoSEQ multiplex PCR. V and J calls plus clone size are reproduced from that table; the DNA served to infer D and trimming. The sample comprises some 350,000 clones, over 75% of which are singletons, and 2.5% to 3.5% rests with the top ten. Clinical history as reported by participants underpinned cohort assignment. Two consecutive negative NP/OP PCR tests, clearance, or resolved symptoms defined Cohort 3 recovery.

The clonotype was recovered from a woman in her twenties or thirties who had recovered from COVID-19. The sequencing input was PBMCs or T cells enriched from blood (not recorded which). This chain links TRBV10-1 with TRBJ2-3, with TRBD2 matching over 11 bases. CDR3 sequence (DNA): TGCGCCAGCAGTGAGAGTCTAGCGGGGGGTAGCACAGATACGCAGTATTTT. Its protein product is CASSESLAGGSTDTQYF.